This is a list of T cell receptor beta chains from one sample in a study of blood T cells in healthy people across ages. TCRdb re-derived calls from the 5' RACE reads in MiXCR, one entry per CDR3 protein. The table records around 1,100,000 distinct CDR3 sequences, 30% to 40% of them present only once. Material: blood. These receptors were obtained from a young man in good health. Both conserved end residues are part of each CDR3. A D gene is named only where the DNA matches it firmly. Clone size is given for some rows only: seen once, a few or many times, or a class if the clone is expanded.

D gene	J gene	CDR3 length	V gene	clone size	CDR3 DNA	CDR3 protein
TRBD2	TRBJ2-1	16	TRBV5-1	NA	TGCGCCAGCAGTTGGGGGACTAGCGGGGAGTACAATGAGCAGTTCTTC	CASSWGTSGEYNEQFF
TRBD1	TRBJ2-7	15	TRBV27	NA	TGTGCCAGCAGCCAAACAGGGGCCAGAACCTACGAGCAGTACTTC	CASSQTGARTYEQYF
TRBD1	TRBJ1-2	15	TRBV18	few	TGTGCCAGCTCACTTCGGGACAGCGCTAACTATGGCTACACCTTC	CASSLRDSANYGYTF
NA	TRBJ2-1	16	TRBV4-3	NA	TGCGCCAGCAGCCAAGTGGGCTCGACGCTCTACAATGAGCAGTTCTTC	CASSQVGSTLYNEQFF
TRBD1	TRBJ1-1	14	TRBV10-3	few	TGTGCCATCAACCGGGGACAGGGGGCCACTGAAGCTTTCTTT	CAINRGQGATEAFF
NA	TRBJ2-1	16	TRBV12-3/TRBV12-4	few	TGTGCCAGCAGGGGCACTTCACCTAGCTCCTACAATGAGCAGTTCTTC	CASRGTSPSSYNEQFF
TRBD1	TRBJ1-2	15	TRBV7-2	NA	TGTGCCAGCAGTCTAATCGGGACAGGGATGTATGGCTACACCTTC	CASSLIGTGMYGYTF
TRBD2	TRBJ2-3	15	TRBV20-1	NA	TGCAGTGCCAATAGACTAGCGGGGGGTGCTGATACGCAGTATTTT	CSANRLAGGADTQYF
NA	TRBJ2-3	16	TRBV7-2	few	TGTGCCAGCAGCTTAGACCCAGGGACTAGCACAGATACGCAGTATTTT	CASSLDPGTSTDTQYF
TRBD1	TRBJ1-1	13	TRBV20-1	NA	TGCAGTGCTAGAGATCAGGGGGACACTGAAGCTTTCTTT	CSARDQGDTEAFF
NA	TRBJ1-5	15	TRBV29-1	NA	TGCAGCGTCGCACAGACCGGGACGGGTAATCAGCCCCAGCATTTT	CSVAQTGTGNQPQHF
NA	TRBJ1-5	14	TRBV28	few	TGTGCCGTCCCCGCCCAGAGTCCCCGGCAGCCCCAGCATTTT	CAVPAQSPRQPQHF
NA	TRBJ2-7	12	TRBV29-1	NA	TGCAGCGTTCTGGGATCGTACAATGAGCAGTACTTC	CSVLGSYNEQYF
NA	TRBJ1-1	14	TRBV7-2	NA	TGTGCCAGCAGCACGTCTAATAGCGGGATTGGAGCTTTCTTT	CASSTSNSGIGAFF